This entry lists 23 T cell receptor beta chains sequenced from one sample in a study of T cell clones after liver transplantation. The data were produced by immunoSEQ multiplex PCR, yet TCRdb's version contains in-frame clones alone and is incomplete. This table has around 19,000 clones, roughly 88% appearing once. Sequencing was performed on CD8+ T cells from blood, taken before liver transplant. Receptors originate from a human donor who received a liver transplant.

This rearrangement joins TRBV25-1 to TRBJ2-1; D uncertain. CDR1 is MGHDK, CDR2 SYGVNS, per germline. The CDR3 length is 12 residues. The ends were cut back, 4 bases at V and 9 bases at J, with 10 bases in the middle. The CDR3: CASSALEVEQFF. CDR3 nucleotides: TGTGCCAGCAGTGCGCTAGAGGTTGAGCAGTTCTTC.

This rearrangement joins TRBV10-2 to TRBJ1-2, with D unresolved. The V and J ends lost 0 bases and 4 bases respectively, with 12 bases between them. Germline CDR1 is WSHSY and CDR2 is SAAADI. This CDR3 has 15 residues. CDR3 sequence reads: CASSESGSPTYGYTF. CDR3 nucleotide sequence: TGCGCCAGCAGTGAGTCGGGCAGTCCCACCTATGGCTACACCTTC.

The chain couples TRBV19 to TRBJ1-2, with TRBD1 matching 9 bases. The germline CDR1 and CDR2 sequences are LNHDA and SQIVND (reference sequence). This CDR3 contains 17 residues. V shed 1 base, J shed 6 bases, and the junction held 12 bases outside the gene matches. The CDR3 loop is CASSIGTGGIPENGYTF. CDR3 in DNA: TGTGCCAGTAGTATAGGAACAGGGGGCATCCCTGAGAATGGCTACACCTTC.

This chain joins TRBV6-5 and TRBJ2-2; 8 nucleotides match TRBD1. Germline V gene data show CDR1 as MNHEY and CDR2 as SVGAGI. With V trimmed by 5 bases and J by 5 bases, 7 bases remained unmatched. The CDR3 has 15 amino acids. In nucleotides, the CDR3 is TGTGCCAGCAGTCAGACAGGGGATGGTACCGGGGAGCTGTTTTTT. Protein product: CASSQTGDGTGELFF.

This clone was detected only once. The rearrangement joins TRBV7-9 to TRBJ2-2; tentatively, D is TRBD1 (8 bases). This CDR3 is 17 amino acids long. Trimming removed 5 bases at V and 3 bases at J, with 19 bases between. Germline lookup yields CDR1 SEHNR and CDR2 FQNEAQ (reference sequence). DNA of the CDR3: TGTGCCAGCAGCCGATTTACAGGGGGAGGGGACACCGGGGAGCTGTTTTTT. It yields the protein CASSRFTGGGDTGELFF.

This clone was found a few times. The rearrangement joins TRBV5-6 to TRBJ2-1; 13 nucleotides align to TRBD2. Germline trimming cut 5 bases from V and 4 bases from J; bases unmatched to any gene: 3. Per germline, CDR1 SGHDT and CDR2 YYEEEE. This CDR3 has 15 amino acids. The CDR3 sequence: CASRQLAGGYNEQFF. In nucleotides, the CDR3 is TGTGCCAGCAGGCAACTAGCGGGAGGGTACAATGAGCAGTTCTTC. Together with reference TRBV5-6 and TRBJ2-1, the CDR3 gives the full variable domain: DAGVTQSPTHLIKTRGQQVTLRCSPKSGHDTVSWYQQALGQGPQFIFQYYEEEERQRGNFPDRFSGHQFPNYSSELNVNALLLGDSALYLCASRQLAGGYNEQFFGPGTRLTVL.

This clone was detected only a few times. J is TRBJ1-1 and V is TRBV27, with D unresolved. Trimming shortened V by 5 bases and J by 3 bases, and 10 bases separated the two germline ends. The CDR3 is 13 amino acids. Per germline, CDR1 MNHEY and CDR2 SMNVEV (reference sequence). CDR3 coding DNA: TGTGCCAGCAGTCCGAATGGGGACACTGAAGCTTTCTTT. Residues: CASSPNGDTEAFF.

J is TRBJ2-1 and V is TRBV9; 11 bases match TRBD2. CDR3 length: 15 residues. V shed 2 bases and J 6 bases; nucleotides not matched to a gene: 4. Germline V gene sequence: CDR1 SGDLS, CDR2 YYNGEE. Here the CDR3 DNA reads TGTGCCAGCAGCGTCACTAGCGGGAGAAGCAATGAGCAGTTCTTC. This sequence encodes CASSVTSGRSNEQFF.

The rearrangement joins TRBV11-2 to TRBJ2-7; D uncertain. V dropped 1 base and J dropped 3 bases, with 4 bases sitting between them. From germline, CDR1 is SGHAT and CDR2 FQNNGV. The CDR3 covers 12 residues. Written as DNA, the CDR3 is TGTGCCAGCAGCTTAGGTGACTACGAGCAGTACTTC. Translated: CASSLGDYEQYF.

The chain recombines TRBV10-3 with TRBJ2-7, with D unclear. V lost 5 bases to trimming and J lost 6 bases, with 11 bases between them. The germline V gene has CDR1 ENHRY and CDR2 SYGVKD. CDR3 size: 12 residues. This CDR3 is CAISNPPREQYF. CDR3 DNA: TGTGCCATCAGTAACCCCCCCCGCGAGCAGTACTTC.

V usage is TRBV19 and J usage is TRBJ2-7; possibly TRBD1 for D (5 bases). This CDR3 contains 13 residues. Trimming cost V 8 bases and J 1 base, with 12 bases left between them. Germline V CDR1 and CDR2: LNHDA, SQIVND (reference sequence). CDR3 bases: TGTGCCAGTCGTCCAGGGTGGTCCTACGAGCAGTACTTC. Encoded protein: CASRPGWSYEQYF.

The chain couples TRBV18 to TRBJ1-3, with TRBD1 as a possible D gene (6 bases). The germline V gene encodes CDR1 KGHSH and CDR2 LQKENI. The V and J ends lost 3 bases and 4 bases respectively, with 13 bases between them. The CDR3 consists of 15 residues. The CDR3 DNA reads TGTGCCAGCTCACCGCGGACAGAGCCCGGAAACACCATATATTTT. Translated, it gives CASSPRTEPGNTIYF. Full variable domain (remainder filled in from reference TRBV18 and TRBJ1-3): NAGVMQNPRHLVRRRGQEARLRCSPMKGHSHVYWYRQLPEEGLKFMVYLQKENIIDESGMPKERFSAEFPKEGPSILRIQQVVRGDSAAYFCASSPRTEPGNTIYFGEGSWLTVV.

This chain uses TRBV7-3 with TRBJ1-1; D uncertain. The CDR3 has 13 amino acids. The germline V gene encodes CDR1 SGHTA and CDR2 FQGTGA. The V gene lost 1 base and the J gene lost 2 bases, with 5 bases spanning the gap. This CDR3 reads CASSLRGNTEAFF. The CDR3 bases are TGTGCCAGCAGCTTAAGAGGAAACACTGAAGCTTTCTTT.

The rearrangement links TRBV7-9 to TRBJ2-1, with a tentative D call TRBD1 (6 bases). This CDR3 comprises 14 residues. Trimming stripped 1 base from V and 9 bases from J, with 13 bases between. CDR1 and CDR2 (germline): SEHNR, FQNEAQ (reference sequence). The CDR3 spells CASSLGLEGGEQFF. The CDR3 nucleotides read TGTGCCAGCAGCTTAGGGCTAGAAGGGGGTGAGCAGTTCTTC.

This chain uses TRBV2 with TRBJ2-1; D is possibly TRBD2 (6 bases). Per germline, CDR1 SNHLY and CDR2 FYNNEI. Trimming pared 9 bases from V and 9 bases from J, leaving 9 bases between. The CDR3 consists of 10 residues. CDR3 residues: CASGGSEQFF. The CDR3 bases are TGTGCCAGTGGGGGGAGTGAGCAGTTCTTC. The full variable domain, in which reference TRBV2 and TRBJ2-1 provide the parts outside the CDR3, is EPEVTQTPSHQVTQMGQEVILRCVPISNHLYFYWYRQILGQKVEFLVSFYNNEISEKSEIFDDQFSVERPDGSNFTLKIRSTKLEDSAMYFCASGGSEQFFGPGTRLTVL.

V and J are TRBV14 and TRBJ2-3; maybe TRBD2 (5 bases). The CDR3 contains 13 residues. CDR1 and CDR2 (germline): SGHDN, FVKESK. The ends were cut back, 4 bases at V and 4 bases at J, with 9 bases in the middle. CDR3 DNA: TGTGCCAGCAGCCTGGACTGGGCAGATACGCAGTATTTT. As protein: CASSLDWADTQYF.

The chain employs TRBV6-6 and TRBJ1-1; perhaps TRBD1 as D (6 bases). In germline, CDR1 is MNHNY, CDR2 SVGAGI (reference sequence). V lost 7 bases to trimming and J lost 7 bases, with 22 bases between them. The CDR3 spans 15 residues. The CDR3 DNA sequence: TGTGCCAGCACTTCGGACAGATCCCTGACGGTTGAAGCTTTCTTT. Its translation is CASTSDRSLTVEAFF.

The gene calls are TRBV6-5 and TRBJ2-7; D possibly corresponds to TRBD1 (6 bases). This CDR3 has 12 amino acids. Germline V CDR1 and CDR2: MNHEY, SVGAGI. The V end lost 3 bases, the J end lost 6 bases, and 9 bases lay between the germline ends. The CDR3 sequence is CASSYTGREQYF. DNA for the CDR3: TGTGCCAGCAGTTATACAGGGCGCGAGCAGTACTTC.

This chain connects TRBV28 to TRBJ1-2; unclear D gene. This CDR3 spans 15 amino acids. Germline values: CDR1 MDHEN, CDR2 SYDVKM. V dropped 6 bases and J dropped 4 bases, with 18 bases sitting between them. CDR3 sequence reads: CASSRPLTDAYGYTF. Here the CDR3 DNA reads TGTGCCAGCAGCCGGCCCCTAACGGACGCCTATGGCTACACCTTC.

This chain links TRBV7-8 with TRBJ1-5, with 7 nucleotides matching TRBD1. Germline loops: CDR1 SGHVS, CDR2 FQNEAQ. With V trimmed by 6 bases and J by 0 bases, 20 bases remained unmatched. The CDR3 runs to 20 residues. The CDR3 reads CASSYNPNPTGYYSNQPQHF. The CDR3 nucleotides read TGTGCCAGCAGTTACAATCCCAATCCGACAGGGTATTATAGCAATCAGCCCCAGCATTTT.

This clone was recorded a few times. The DNA for the CDR3 is TGTGCCAGCAGCTCGGGAGCCGGGCACGGCGGGGAGCTGTTTTTT. It translates to CASSSGAGHGGELFF. The rearrangement joins TRBV7-6 to TRBJ2-2; a possible D gene is TRBD2 (6 bases). V gave up 4 bases and J gave up 7 bases, with 16 bases separating them. CDR1 and CDR2 from the germline V gene are SGHVS and FNYEAQ. This CDR3 has 15 amino acids.

The CDR3 here is CASSQHPSTGDRLTEAFF. For the CDR3, the DNA is TGCGCCAGCAGCCAACATCCGTCTACAGGGGACAGGCTAACTGAAGCTTTCTTT. V usage is TRBV4-1 and J usage is TRBJ1-1, with TRBD1 identical over 8 bases. J was trimmed by 5 bases and V by 2 bases; bases with no gene match: 16. Per germline, CDR1 MGHRA and CDR2 YSYEKL. This CDR3 is built from 18 residues.

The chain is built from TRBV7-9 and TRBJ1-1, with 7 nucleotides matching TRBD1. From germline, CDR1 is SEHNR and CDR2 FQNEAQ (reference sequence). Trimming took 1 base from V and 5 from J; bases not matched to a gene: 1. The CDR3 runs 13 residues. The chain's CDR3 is CASSLGQGTEAFF. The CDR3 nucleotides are TGTGCCAGCAGCTTAGGACAGGGTACTGAAGCTTTCTTT.